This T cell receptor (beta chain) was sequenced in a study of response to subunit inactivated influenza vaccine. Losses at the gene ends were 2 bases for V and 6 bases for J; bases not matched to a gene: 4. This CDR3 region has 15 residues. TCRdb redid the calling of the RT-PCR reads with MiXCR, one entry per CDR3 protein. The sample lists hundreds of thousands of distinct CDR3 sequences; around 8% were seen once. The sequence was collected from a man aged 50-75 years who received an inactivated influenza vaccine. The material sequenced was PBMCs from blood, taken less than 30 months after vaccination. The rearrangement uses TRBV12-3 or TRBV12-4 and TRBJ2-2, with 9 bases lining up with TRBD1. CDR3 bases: TGTGCCAGCAGTTTAAACCGACAGGGGGCCGGGGAGCTGTTTTTT. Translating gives CASSLNRQGAGELFF.